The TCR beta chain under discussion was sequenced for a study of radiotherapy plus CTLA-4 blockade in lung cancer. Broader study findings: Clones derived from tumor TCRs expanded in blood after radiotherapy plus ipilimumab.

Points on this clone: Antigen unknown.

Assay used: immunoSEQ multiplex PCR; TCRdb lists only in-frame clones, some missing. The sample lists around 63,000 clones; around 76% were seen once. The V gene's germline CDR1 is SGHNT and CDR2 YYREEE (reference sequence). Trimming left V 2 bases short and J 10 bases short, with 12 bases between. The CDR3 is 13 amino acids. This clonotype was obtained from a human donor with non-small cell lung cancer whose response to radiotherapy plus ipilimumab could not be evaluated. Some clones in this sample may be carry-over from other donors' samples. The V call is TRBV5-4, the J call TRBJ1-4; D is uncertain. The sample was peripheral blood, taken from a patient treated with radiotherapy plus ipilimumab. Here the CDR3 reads CASSLRGGIKLFF. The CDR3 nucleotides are TGTGCCAGCAGCTTACGAGGTGGCATAAAACTGTTTTTT.